This passage covers 15 T cell receptor beta chains from one sample sequenced in a study of identical twins (dated by TCRdb to 2016 to 2017). Library preparation employed 5' RACE. This sample was sequenced with an Illumina HiSeq 2000. TCRdb reanalyzed the raw reads on its own, using fastp at Q25 for trimming and MiXCR for clone calling, and kept in-frame beta chains. Entries are consolidated by CDR3 protein sequence, retaining the most common genes and DNA. The table for this sample lists 1,800,000 or so distinct CDR3 sequences; around 29% of them were counted only once. The ten largest clones take up roughly 0.3% of the sample. What was sequenced was cord blood. The origin of the receptors is a newborn girl in good health.

A word on this clonotype: A much larger clone lies one base from this, so it may be a read error. This chain connects TRBV24-1 to TRBJ2-5; a weak D match, TRBD1 (5 bases). CDR1 and CDR2 (germline): KGHDR, SFDVKD. The CDR3 runs to 13 residues. Here the CDR3 DNA reads TGTGCCACCAGTAATTTCAGGGAAGAGACCCAGTACTTC. The encoded protein is CATSNFREETQYF.

The V call is TRBV2, the J call TRBJ2-1; D may be TRBD1 (6 bases). The ends were cut back, 6 bases at V and 1 base at J, with 10 bases in the middle. CDR1 and CDR2 (germline): SNHLY, FYNNEI. This CDR3 is 14 amino acids long. CDR3 sequence reads: CASRSQGSYNEQFF. The DNA of the CDR3 is TGTGCCAGCAGGTCACAGGGATCCTACAATGAGCAGTTCTTC.

The CDR3 DNA follows: TGTGCCAGCAGCCGCCGACTAGCGGGGCCAGATACGCAGTATTTT. As protein: CASSRRLAGPDTQYF. This chain connects TRBV4-2 to TRBJ2-3; TRBD2 aligns across 11 bases. After removal of 4 bases from V and 4 bases from J, the junction contained 4 bases not matched to a gene. The CDR3 loop spans 15 amino acids. The germline V gene has CDR1 LGHNA and CDR2 YNFKEQ.

J is TRBJ2-5 and V is TRBV6-6; unclear D gene. Germline V lookup: CDR1 MNHNY, CDR2 SVGAGI (reference sequence). The V gene lost 1 base and the J gene lost 2 bases, with 11 bases spanning the gap. This CDR3 comprises 15 residues. CDR3 nucleotide sequence: TGTGCCAGCAGTTACTGGGCTATAGGGCAAGAGACCCAGTACTTC. Protein sequence: CASSYWAIGQETQYF.

This sequence joins TRBV3-1 and TRBJ1-5; D gene unclear. Germline lookup yields CDR1 LGHDT and CDR2 YNNKEL (reference sequence). Trimming took off 0 bases at V and 8 bases at J, with 11 bases between the two ends. The CDR3 consists of 14 residues. The CDR3 region has the DNA TGTGCCAGCAGCCAAGATCCCGTGGCGGAGCCCCAGCATTTT. It codes for CASSQDPVAEPQHF. Filled out from reference TRBV3-1 and TRBJ1-5, the complete variable domain reads DTAVSQTPKYLVTQMGNDKSIKCEQNLGHDTMYWYKQDSKKFLKIMFSYNNKELIINETVPNRFSPKSPDKAHLNLHINSLELGDSAVYFCASSQDPVAEPQHFGDGTRLSIL.

The genes are TRBV5-1 and TRBJ1-2; 9 bases fit TRBD1. The V and J ends lost 3 bases and 6 bases, in that order; junction bases with no gene match: 9. The CDR3 runs to 15 residues. Germline lookup yields CDR1 SGHRS and CDR2 YFSETQ. CDR3 region: CASSSGDRASNGYTF. The CDR3 DNA is TGCGCCAGCAGCTCCGGGGACAGGGCGAGTAATGGCTACACCTTC.

CDR3 in amino acids: CASSNMGPAGGADTQYF. The CDR3, as DNA: TGTGCCAGCAGCAATATGGGTCCGGCTGGGGGGGCAGATACGCAGTATTTT. This sequence joins TRBV21-1 and TRBJ2-3; TRBD1, the table's D call, was not compared with the DNA. TRBV21-1 is tagged as a pseudogene. The CDR3 sequence is 17 residues long.

V and J are TRBV12-3 or TRBV12-4 and TRBJ1-2; 7 bases fit TRBD1. This CDR3 spans 15 amino acids. J lost 7 bases, V lost 2 bases, and 10 bases had no gene match. The CDR3 protein is CASSLRKNRGLGYTF. The CDR3 DNA sequence: TGTGCCAGCAGTTTAAGGAAGAACAGGGGCCTTGGCTACACCTTC.

The rearrangement links TRBV11-2 to TRBJ2-1; the match to TRBD2 covers 10 bases. Trimming at V came to 6 bases and at J to 8 bases, leaving 16 bases not matched to a gene. CDR3 length: 17 amino acids. Germline-derived CDR1 and CDR2 are SGHAT and FQNNGV. In nucleotides, the CDR3 is TGTGCCAGCAGTTCTTCATGGACTAGCGGACTGAGGGATGAGCAGTTCTTC. Protein: CASSSSWTSGLRDEQFF. The full variable domain, with the rest looked up from reference TRBV11-2 and TRBJ2-1, is EAGVAQSPRYKIIEKRQSVAFWCNPISGHATLYWYQQILGQGPKLLIQFQNNGVVDDSQLPKDRFSAERLKGVDSTLKIQPAKLEDSAVYLCASSSSWTSGLRDEQFFGPGTRLTVL.

This chain links TRBV20-1 with TRBJ2-5; 7 bases line up with TRBD1. This CDR3 region has 13 residues. The germline CDR1 and CDR2 sequences are DFQATT and SNEGSKA (reference sequence). V trimming: 0 bases; J trimming: 6 bases; junction bases outside the gene matches: 4. CDR3 sequence reads: CSAREETGKTQYF. DNA of the CDR3: TGCAGTGCTAGAGAGGAGACAGGGAAGACCCAGTACTTC.

The chain is built from TRBV5-1 and TRBJ2-1; 10 nucleotides match TRBD2. Per the germline V gene, CDR1 is SGHRS and CDR2 is YFSETQ. With 4 bases clipped from V and 4 bases from J, the junction kept 5 bases outside the gene matches. The CDR3 has 15 residues. The CDR3 DNA sequence: TGCGCCAGCAGCGCGAGCGGGGGGGAGTACAATGAGCAGTTCTTC. Translation gives CASSASGGEYNEQFF.

This clonotype was picked up a small number of times. This chain links TRBV10-1 with TRBJ2-1; 9 positions agree with TRBD2. V lost 5 bases and J lost 0; bases outside the gene matches: 8. CDR3 size: 17 residues. Germline lookup yields CDR1 WNHNN and CDR2 SYGVQD (reference sequence). CDR3 bases: TGCGCCAGCAGTCGCAATAGCGGGGGAAACTCCTACAATGAGCAGTTCTTC. This encodes CASSRNSGGNSYNEQFF.

This clonotype was counted between two and nine times. The chain combines TRBV12-3 or TRBV12-4 with TRBJ2-5, with D tentatively TRBD2 (5 bases). V was shortened by 5 bases and J by 4 bases, with 14 bases between the two germline ends. This CDR3 comprises 14 residues. CDR3 sequence (DNA): TGTGCCAGCAGTCCTGGGAGAGGGAGAGAGACCCAGTACTTC. The encoded protein is CASSPGRGRETQYF.

Here the CDR3 DNA reads TGTGCCAGCAGCCACCCGGGGGCCCGCTACGAGCAGTACTTC. It yields the protein CASSHPGARYEQYF. The V gene is TRBV3-1, the J gene TRBJ2-7; tentatively, D is TRBD1 or TRBD2 (6 bases each). CDR3 size: 14 residues. Trimming cost V 3 bases and J 3 bases, with 12 bases left between them. The V gene's germline CDR1 is LGHDT and CDR2 YNNKEL (reference sequence).

In the case of this clonotype: The germline gene is not matched at one end of the junction; a read error may be the cause. V is TRBV4-2 and J is TRBJ2-7, with D tentatively TRBD2 (6 bases). CDR1 is LGHNA, CDR2 YNFKEQ, per germline. The CDR3 loop spans 12 amino acids. The CDR3 sequence is CAGSQDGGEQYF. The CDR3 DNA reads as TGTGCCGGCAGCCAAGACGGGGGCGAGCAGTACTTC.